These 17 T cell receptor beta chains originate from one sample sequenced in a study of beta chain features in type 1 diabetes. Since all of the isolated RNA was reverse transcribed, expressed TCRB transcripts were what got sequenced. Sequencing was performed with immunoSEQ multiplex PCR; in TCRdb, only in-frame clones are kept and a portion is missing. The sample carries some 270,000 clones, about 14% recorded once. Input material: naive CD4+ T cells from blood. The receptors originated from a woman between 35 and 50 years old in good health.

The table lists this clone with a few counts. The chain employs TRBV6-5 and TRBJ2-1, with D perhaps matching TRBD2 (6 bases). V lost 5 bases and J 4 bases, leaving 12 bases between the germline ends. CDR1 and CDR2 from the germline V gene are MNHEY and SVGAGI. The CDR3 sequence is 14 residues long. For the CDR3, the DNA is TGTGCCAGCAGTCCTGGGACTTTTTACAATGAGCAGTTCTTC. Translated: CASSPGTFYNEQFF.

The chain employs TRBV28 and TRBJ2-7, with D unclear. Germline-derived CDR1 and CDR2 are MDHEN and SYDVKM. The CDR3 loop spans 17 amino acids. Trimming cost V 4 bases and J 0 bases, with 19 bases left between them. This CDR3 is CASSYLLSRSSSYEQYF. CDR3 nucleotide sequence: TGTGCCAGCAGTTACCTCCTTAGCCGCAGTTCCTCCTACGAGCAGTACTTC.

This clone was counted between two and nine times. This specimen includes other DNA sequences encoding the same CDR3. V usage is TRBV6-5 and J usage is TRBJ1-1; TRBD1 matches at 7 bases. CDR1 and CDR2 (germline): MNHEY, SVGAGI. The CDR3 loop spans 15 amino acids. J gave up 2 bases and V 0 bases, and 3 bases lay outside the gene matches. The CDR3 DNA reads as TGTGCCAGCAGTTACTCTAGACAGGGTAACACTGAAGCTTTCTTT. Residues: CASSYSRQGNTEAFF.

This clone was counted a few times. The V gene is TRBV2, the J gene TRBJ2-7, with D possibly TRBD1 on 5 matching bases. V was clipped by 2 bases and J by 5 bases, with 16 bases between them. The CDR3 contains 15 residues. Germline-derived CDR1 and CDR2 are SNHLY and FYNNEI. The CDR3 region has the DNA TGTGCCAGCAGTGAAATGACAGTAAAGAATAACGAGCAGTACTTC. It is translated as CASSEMTVKNNEQYF.

V usage is TRBV19 and J usage is TRBJ1-5, with a possible D match to TRBD1 (5 bases). The length of the CDR3 is 12 residues. V was trimmed by 10 bases and J by 7 bases, leaving 14 bases between them. Germline V lookup: CDR1 LNHDA, CDR2 SQIVND (reference sequence). CDR3: CATFGGEQPQHF. CDR3 in DNA: TGTGCCACCTTTGGGGGGGAGCAGCCCCAGCATTTT.

The chain joins TRBV6-4 to TRBJ1-5, with D maybe TRBD1 (5 bases). The CDR3 is 14 residues long. Germline assignment: CDR1 MRHNA and CDR2 SNTAGT. Trimming removed 3 bases from V and 7 bases from J, with 13 bases in between. Written as DNA, the CDR3 is TGTGCCAGCAGTGAACAAGGGGTAGGCCAGCCCCAGCATTTT. As protein: CASSEQGVGQPQHF.

This chain connects TRBV10-3 to TRBJ1-1; D is ambiguous. CDR3 length: 14 residues. Germline V gene sequence: CDR1 ENHRY, CDR2 SYGVKD. Trimming removed 0 bases at V and 6 bases at J, with 11 bases between. CDR3 in amino acids: CAISESFGLAEAFF. The CDR3 DNA reads TGTGCCATCAGTGAGTCGTTCGGACTCGCTGAAGCTTTCTTT.

This clone was detected only a few times. J is TRBJ2-7 and V is TRBV7-2, with 10 bases matching TRBD1. Germline CDR1 and CDR2: SGHTA and FQGNSA. The junction had 8 bases not matched to a gene; V was cut back by 8 bases and J by 1 base. The CDR3 sequence is 15 residues long. The CDR3 loop reads CASETGGFTSYEQYF. The CDR3 DNA reads TGTGCCAGCGAGACAGGGGGCTTTACTTCCTACGAGCAGTACTTC.

V and J are TRBV25-1 and TRBJ1-2, with TRBD1 matching 8 bases. The germline gives CDR1 MGHDK, CDR2 SYGVNS. The CDR3 has 15 residues. V was clipped by 4 bases and J by 6 bases; unmatched bases: 10. DNA of the CDR3: TGTGCCAGCAGTGGGCTTCGGACAGGGCTTCATGGCTACACCTTC. Translating it yields CASSGLRTGLHGYTF.

J is TRBJ1-2 and V is TRBV6-6, with D unclear. The ends were cut back, 2 bases at V and 5 bases at J, with 15 bases in the middle. This CDR3 spans 15 amino acids. Germline V gives CDR1 MNHNY, CDR2 SVGAGI (reference sequence). The CDR3 DNA sequence: TGTGCCAGCAGTTACAGTTCGGAGACCCCTTATGGCTACACCTTC. Residues: CASSYSSETPYGYTF.

The CDR3 loop is CASSPTSGRGSSGNTIYF. For the CDR3, the DNA is TGTGCCAGCTCACCAACCTCGGGCCGGGGATCTTCAGGAAACACCATATATTTT. The chain carries TRBV18 and TRBJ1-3; D not resolved. The V gene lost 2 bases and the J gene lost 4 bases, with 21 bases spanning the gap. Per the germline V gene, CDR1 is KGHSH and CDR2 is LQKENI. The CDR3 is made up of 18 amino acids. Full variable domain (rest looked up from reference TRBV18 and TRBJ1-3): NAGVMQNPRHLVRRRGQEARLRCSPMKGHSHVYWYRQLPEEGLKFMVYLQKENIIDESGMPKERFSAEFPKEGPSILRIQQVVRGDSAAYFCASSPTSGRGSSGNTIYFGEGSWLTVV.

The V gene is TRBV2, the J gene TRBJ1-4, with 7 nucleotides matching TRBD1. J lost 11 bases, V lost 6 bases, and 15 bases had no gene match. The CDR3 has 15 residues. CDR1 and CDR2 (germline): SNHLY, FYNNEI. The CDR3 protein is CASRDLRQGRRKLFF. As DNA, the CDR3 is TGTGCCAGCAGGGACCTCCGACAGGGAAGGAGGAAACTGTTTTTT.

V gene TRBV6-5 combines with J gene TRBJ1-6; no reliable D call. This CDR3 spans 13 amino acids. V lost 6 bases to trimming and J lost 9 bases, with 12 bases between them. Germline values: CDR1 MNHEY, CDR2 SVGAGI. The CDR3 sequence: CASRRGLGSPLHF. CDR3 nucleotide sequence: TGTGCCAGCAGACGGGGTCTCGGTTCACCCCTCCACTTT.

This rearrangement joins TRBV7-7 to TRBJ1-1; 8 bases fit TRBD1. The length of the CDR3 is 12 residues. Germline-derived CDR1 and CDR2 are SSHAT and FNYEAQ (reference sequence). V trimming: 5 bases; J trimming: 8 bases; junction bases outside the gene matches: 4. Written as DNA, the CDR3 is TGTGCCAGCAGCCCGGGACAGGCCGAAGCTTTCTTT. Residues: CASSPGQAEAFF.

This clone was counted only a few times. This chain connects TRBV15 to TRBJ2-5; weak D call: TRBD1 (6 bases). Trimming left V 1 base short and J 1 base short, with 13 bases between. CDR3 size: 16 residues. The germline gives CDR1 LNHNV, CDR2 YYDKDF (reference sequence). CDR3 sequence reads: CATSRGLGAAQETQYF. In DNA, the CDR3 is TGTGCCACCAGCAGAGGGTTGGGGGCGGCCCAAGAGACCCAGTACTTC.

The count of this clone is one. V usage is TRBV2 and J usage is TRBJ2-3; TRBD1 agrees at 7 bases. The trim removed 9 bases at V and 2 bases at J, leaving 5 bases unmatched. Germline CDR1 SNHLY, CDR2 FYNNEI. The CDR3 sequence is 13 residues long. CDR3 sequence (DNA): TGTGCCAGACGAACAGGGGCCACAGATACGCAGTATTTT. As protein: CARRTGATDTQYF. Using reference TRBV2 and TRBJ2-3 for the parts outside the CDR3, the full variable domain is EPEVTQTPSHQVTQMGQEVILRCVPISNHLYFYWYRQILGQKVEFLVSFYNNEISEKSEIFDDQFSVERPDGSNFTLKIRSTKLEDSAMYFCARRTGATDTQYFGPGTRLTVL.

The V and J genes are TRBV6-4 and TRBJ2-7, with TRBD1 identical over 12 bases. CDR3 length: 17 residues. The V segment lost 8 bases and the J segment 6 bases; nucleotides outside the gene matches: 17. CDR1 is MRHNA, CDR2 SNTAGT, per germline. CDR3 nucleotide sequence: TGTGCCAGCGCCGGGGACAGGGGGCCCCTAGGGAAACTCGAGCAGTACTTC. Residues: CASAGDRGPLGKLEQYF.